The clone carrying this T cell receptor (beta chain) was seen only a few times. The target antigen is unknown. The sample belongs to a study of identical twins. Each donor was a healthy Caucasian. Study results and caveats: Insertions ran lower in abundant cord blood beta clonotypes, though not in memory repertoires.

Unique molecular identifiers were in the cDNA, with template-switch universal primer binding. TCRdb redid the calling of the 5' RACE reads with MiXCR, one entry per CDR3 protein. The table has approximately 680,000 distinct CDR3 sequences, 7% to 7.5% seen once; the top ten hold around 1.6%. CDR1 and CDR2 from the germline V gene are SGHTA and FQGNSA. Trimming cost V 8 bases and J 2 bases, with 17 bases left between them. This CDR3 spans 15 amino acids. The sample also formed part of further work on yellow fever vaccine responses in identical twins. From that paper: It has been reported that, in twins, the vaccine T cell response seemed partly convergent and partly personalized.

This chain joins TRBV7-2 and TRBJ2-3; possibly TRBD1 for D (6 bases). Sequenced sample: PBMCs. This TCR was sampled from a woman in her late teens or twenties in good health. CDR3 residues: CASGTSGHPTDTQYF. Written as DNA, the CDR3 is TGTGCCAGCGGCACCTCGGGACACCCCACAGATACGCAGTATTTT.